These T cell receptor beta chains were read from a single sample in a study of beta chain features in type 1 diabetes. Profiled with immunoSEQ multiplex PCR; TCRdb holds only in-frame clones, not every one. The data hold around 44,000 clones, with around 71% observed a single time. The sample taken for sequencing was Tregs from blood. Receptors originate from a woman between 18 and 29 years old with type 1 diabetes. Both conserved end residues are part of each CDR3. D genes are given only for firm matches. Some rows mark clone size as missing; the rest say once, few, many or name a class of expanded clone.

CDR3nt: TGTGCCACCAGCAGGGACTACACAGATACGCAGTATTTT
CDR3aa: CATSRDYTDTQYF
v_gene: TRBV15
d_gene: NA
j_gene: TRBJ2-3
len: 13
abundance: NA

CDR3nt: TGCGCCAGCAGCCGCCGACTAGCGCCTGACAATGAGCAGTTCTTC
CDR3aa: CASSRRLAPDNEQFF
v_gene: TRBV4-1
d_gene: TRBD2
j_gene: TRBJ2-1
len: 15
abundance: NA

CDR3nt: TGTGCCAGCAGTTACGATCCTCCGGGAGGCTATGGCTACACCTTC
CDR3aa: CASSYDPPGGYGYTF
v_gene: TRBV6-5
d_gene: NA
j_gene: TRBJ1-2
len: 15
abundance: few

CDR3nt: TGTGCCAGCAGCTTAGGTCAGGGGGATAAGCCCCAGCATTTT
CDR3aa: CASSLGQGDKPQHF
v_gene: TRBV7-2
d_gene: TRBD1
j_gene: TRBJ1-5
len: 14
abundance: NA

CDR3nt: TGTGCCAGCAGCGTAGCGAGTGACTATGGCTACACCTTC
CDR3aa: CASSVASDYGYTF
v_gene: TRBV9
d_gene: NA
j_gene: TRBJ1-2
len: 13
abundance: NA

CDR3nt: TGTGCCAGCAGGAGGGACAGTGCTGGGGCCAACGTCCTGACTTTC
CDR3aa: CASRRDSAGANVLTF
v_gene: TRBV6-5
d_gene: TRBD1
j_gene: TRBJ2-6
len: 15
abundance: few

CDR3nt: TGTGCCAGCAGCGCCACTAGCGGGAGAGAAGAGCAGTACTTC
CDR3aa: CASSATSGREEQYF
v_gene: TRBV7-3
d_gene: TRBD2
j_gene: TRBJ2-7
len: 14
abundance: few

CDR3nt: TGTGCCAGCAGTTTAGCGGGTAGCTCCTACGAGCAGTACTTC
CDR3aa: CASSLAGSSYEQYF
v_gene: TRBV27
d_gene: NA
j_gene: TRBJ2-7
len: 14
abundance: NA

CDR3nt: TGTGCCATCAATCGGAACACCGGGGAGCTGTTTTTT
CDR3aa: CAINRNTGELFF
v_gene: TRBV10-3
d_gene: NA
j_gene: TRBJ2-2
len: 12
abundance: NA

CDR3nt: TGTGCCAGCAGCCCGGGACTAGCGGGAGGTGGGCAGTTCTTC
CDR3aa: CASSPGLAGGGQFF
v_gene: TRBV7-2
d_gene: TRBD2
j_gene: TRBJ2-1
len: 14
abundance: NA

CDR3nt: TGTGCCAGCAGTTTCTGGGCGACTGGCTACACCTTC
CDR3aa: CASSFWATGYTF
v_gene: TRBV28
d_gene: NA
j_gene: TRBJ1-2
len: 12
abundance: NA

CDR3nt: TGTGCCTGGAGTGCCGGGACTATCAATGAGCAGTTCTTC
CDR3aa: CAWSAGTINEQFF
v_gene: TRBV30
d_gene: TRBD2
j_gene: TRBJ2-1
len: 13
abundance: NA

CDR3nt: TGTGCCATCAGCGGGACAGGGGAACGCGGGCATGGCTACACCTTC
CDR3aa: CAISGTGERGHGYTF
v_gene: TRBV10-3
d_gene: TRBD1
j_gene: TRBJ1-2
len: 15
abundance: once

CDR3nt: TGTGCCAGCAGTTCGCCCGGACTTGGGAAGTACGAGCAGTACTTC
CDR3aa: CASSSPGLGKYEQYF
v_gene: TRBV6-6
d_gene: NA
j_gene: TRBJ2-7
len: 15
abundance: NA

CDR3nt: TGTGCCAGCTCACCAGGGGGCGCGGGCAATGAGCAGTTCTTC
CDR3aa: CASSPGGAGNEQFF
v_gene: TRBV18
d_gene: NA
j_gene: TRBJ2-1
len: 14
abundance: few

CDR3nt: TGTGCCAGCAGCCCCTCCCTAGCGAGCTCCTACGAGCAGTACTTC
CDR3aa: CASSPSLASSYEQYF
v_gene: TRBV4-2
d_gene: NA
j_gene: TRBJ2-7
len: 15
abundance: NA

CDR3nt: TGTGCCATCAGTGAGTCGGAACAGGGGTGGGCTATGAACACTGAAGCTTTCTTT
CDR3aa: CAISESEQGWAMNTEAFF
v_gene: TRBV10-3
d_gene: TRBD1
j_gene: TRBJ1-1
len: 18
abundance: NA

CDR3nt: TGTGCCCGGTCTCGTGTCTTAACCTTAGACAATGAGCAGTTCTTC
CDR3aa: CARSRVLTLDNEQFF
v_gene: TRBV30
d_gene: NA
j_gene: TRBJ2-1
len: 15
abundance: NA

CDR3nt: TGTGCCAGCAGCCCATCCCGACAGGGATTAGCCAAAAACATTCAGTACTTC
CDR3aa: CASSPSRQGLAKNIQYF
v_gene: TRBV7-2
d_gene: TRBD1
j_gene: TRBJ2-4
len: 17
abundance: NA

CDR3nt: TGCGCCAGCAGCTCGAACCGGGACACCTATGGCTACACCTTC
CDR3aa: CASSSNRDTYGYTF
v_gene: TRBV5-1
d_gene: NA
j_gene: TRBJ1-2
len: 14
abundance: once

CDR3nt: TGTGCCAGCAGCTTCCAAACTGGCTACGAGCAGTACTTC
CDR3aa: CASSFQTGYEQYF
v_gene: TRBV14
d_gene: NA
j_gene: TRBJ2-7
len: 13
abundance: NA

CDR3nt: TGTGCCAGTAGTCCTACCCCAGGGACGCAGTATTTT
CDR3aa: CASSPTPGTQYF
v_gene: TRBV19
d_gene: NA
j_gene: TRBJ2-3
len: 12
abundance: few

CDR3nt: TGTGCCAGCAGCTTTTGGGCGGGAGGGACGGCCGAGCAGTACTTC
CDR3aa: CASSFWAGGTAEQYF
v_gene: TRBV7-9
d_gene: TRBD2
j_gene: TRBJ2-7
len: 15
abundance: NA

CDR3nt: TGTGCCAGCTCACTGCAAGAAGCGGGAAGCTCCTACAATGAGCAGTTCTTC
CDR3aa: CASSLQEAGSSYNEQFF
v_gene: TRBV18
d_gene: TRBD2
j_gene: TRBJ2-1
len: 17
abundance: medium-sized

CDR3nt: TGTGCCAGCAGCGCGAGACTTCACAGCGGCTATGGCTACACCTTC
CDR3aa: CASSARLHSGYGYTF
v_gene: TRBV6-1
d_gene: NA
j_gene: TRBJ1-2
len: 15
abundance: NA

CDR3nt: TGTGCCAGCAGCTTAGTGGCGGGGGCCCAAGAGACCCAGTACTTC
CDR3aa: CASSLVAGAQETQYF
v_gene: TRBV7-2
d_gene: NA
j_gene: TRBJ2-5
len: 15
abundance: NA

CDR3nt: TGTGCCTGCGGGGCTCCCACAGATACGCAGTATTTT
CDR3aa: CACGAPTDTQYF
v_gene: TRBV7-8
d_gene: NA
j_gene: TRBJ2-3
len: 12
abundance: NA

CDR3nt: TGTGCCAGCTCTCTACCCGGGACAAGCACCGGGGAGCTGTTTTTT
CDR3aa: CASSLPGTSTGELFF
v_gene: TRBV18
d_gene: NA
j_gene: TRBJ2-2
len: 15
abundance: NA

CDR3nt: TGCGCCAGCAGCCAAGGGACTAGCGGGAGTCATGAGCAGTTCTTC
CDR3aa: CASSQGTSGSHEQFF
v_gene: TRBV4-3
d_gene: TRBD2
j_gene: TRBJ2-1
len: 15
abundance: NA

CDR3nt: TGTGCCAGCAGCCAAGGGACAGGGTTTAAGTCTGAAGCTTTCTTT
CDR3aa: CASSQGTGFKSEAFF
v_gene: TRBV4-2
d_gene: TRBD1
j_gene: TRBJ1-1
len: 15
abundance: NA

CDR3nt: TGTGCCAGCAGCTTGGACAGGGAATATGGCTACACCTTC
CDR3aa: CASSLDREYGYTF
v_gene: TRBV7-2
d_gene: TRBD1
j_gene: TRBJ1-2
len: 13
abundance: NA

CDR3nt: TGTGCCAGCAGCACCCGCGGGCTTACCTATGGCTACACCTTC
CDR3aa: CASSTRGLTYGYTF
v_gene: TRBV7-9
d_gene: NA
j_gene: TRBJ1-2
len: 14
abundance: few

CDR3nt: TGCGCCAGCAGCTTGGTCATATCGGGGGAGCAGTACTTC
CDR3aa: CASSLVISGEQYF
v_gene: TRBV5-1
d_gene: NA
j_gene: TRBJ2-7
len: 13
abundance: NA

CDR3nt: TGTGCCAGCAGCGTTCTTAGCGGGGGGGAGACCGGGGAGCTGTTTTTT
CDR3aa: CASSVLSGGETGELFF
v_gene: TRBV9
d_gene: TRBD2
j_gene: TRBJ2-2
len: 16
abundance: once

CDR3nt: TGCAGCGCAGGGGGGCGGGGGGCCTACAATGAGCAGTTCTTC
CDR3aa: CSAGGRGAYNEQFF
v_gene: TRBV29-1
d_gene: NA
j_gene: TRBJ2-1
len: 14
abundance: NA

CDR3nt: TGCGCCAGCAGTTCAGGGGAGGGGTACAATGAGCAGTTCTTC
CDR3aa: CASSSGEGYNEQFF
v_gene: TRBV5-1
d_gene: NA
j_gene: TRBJ2-1
len: 14
abundance: NA

CDR3nt: TGCGCCAGCAGCTTGGCCCCGGGACAGGGGGGTAGGACTGAAGCTTTCTTT
CDR3aa: CASSLAPGQGGRTEAFF
v_gene: TRBV5-1
d_gene: TRBD1
j_gene: TRBJ1-1
len: 17
abundance: NA

CDR3nt: TGTGCCAGCAGCTTTTCCGGGACTAGCGGGAGTGGCGCTACGCAGTATTTT
CDR3aa: CASSFSGTSGSGATQYF
v_gene: TRBV7-2
d_gene: TRBD2
j_gene: TRBJ2-3
len: 17
abundance: few

CDR3nt: TGTGCCAGCTCACCATTGGGACAGAGCACTGAAGCTTTCTTT
CDR3aa: CASSPLGQSTEAFF
v_gene: TRBV18
d_gene: TRBD1
j_gene: TRBJ1-1
len: 14
abundance: NA

CDR3nt: TGTGCCAGCAGCTTCCAGGGGGGCACCCCCTCCTACGAGCAGTACTTC
CDR3aa: CASSFQGGTPSYEQYF
v_gene: TRBV7-2
d_gene: NA
j_gene: TRBJ2-7
len: 16
abundance: NA

CDR3nt: TGCAGCGTTCGGTGGGCTAGCGGCTACGAGCAGTACTTC
CDR3aa: CSVRWASGYEQYF
v_gene: TRBV29-1
d_gene: TRBD2
j_gene: TRBJ2-7
len: 13
abundance: NA

CDR3nt: TGTGCCAGCGGGAAAGGAGGGAGGTCGGGGCTGGAGACCCAGTACTTC
CDR3aa: CASGKGGRSGLETQYF
v_gene: TRBV5-8
d_gene: NA
j_gene: TRBJ2-5
len: 16
abundance: once

CDR3nt: TGTGCCAGCAGCGTGGCAGACTGGGCTAACTATGGCTACACCTTC
CDR3aa: CASSVADWANYGYTF
v_gene: TRBV9
d_gene: NA
j_gene: TRBJ1-2
len: 15
abundance: NA

CDR3nt: TGCGCCAGCAGCCAAGAAGGCCAGGGCCTTAACACCGGGGAGCTGTTTTTT
CDR3aa: CASSQEGQGLNTGELFF
v_gene: TRBV4-3
d_gene: NA
j_gene: TRBJ2-2
len: 17
abundance: NA

CDR3nt: TGTGCCAGCAGTCACGGACTCGCGTTTGGTGAGCAGTTCTTC
CDR3aa: CASSHGLAFGEQFF
v_gene: TRBV28
d_gene: NA
j_gene: TRBJ2-1
len: 14
abundance: NA

CDR3nt: TGTGCCAGCAGCAAATTCGAGGGTGGGAGGATACAGCCCCAGCATTTT
CDR3aa: CASSKFEGGRIQPQHF
v_gene: TRBV21-1
d_gene: NA
j_gene: TRBJ1-5
len: 16
abundance: NA

CDR3nt: TGTGCCAGTAGTCAGGCGAACTCTGGAAACACCATATATTTT
CDR3aa: CASSQANSGNTIYF
v_gene: TRBV19
d_gene: NA
j_gene: TRBJ1-3
len: 14
abundance: NA

CDR3nt: TGTGCCAGCAGCCTGGGACAGCTTTTGGATTCACCCCTCCACTTT
CDR3aa: CASSLGQLLDSPLHF
v_gene: TRBV14
d_gene: TRBD1
j_gene: TRBJ1-6
len: 15
abundance: few

CDR3nt: TGTGCCATCAGCAGACAGGGGGCAAACACCGGGGAGCTGTTTTTT
CDR3aa: CAISRQGANTGELFF
v_gene: TRBV10-3
d_gene: TRBD1
j_gene: TRBJ2-2
len: 15
abundance: few

CDR3nt: TGTGCCAGCAGCTTATCGGGGGAGACCCAGTACTTC
CDR3aa: CASSLSGETQYF
v_gene: TRBV7-2
d_gene: NA
j_gene: TRBJ2-5
len: 12
abundance: few